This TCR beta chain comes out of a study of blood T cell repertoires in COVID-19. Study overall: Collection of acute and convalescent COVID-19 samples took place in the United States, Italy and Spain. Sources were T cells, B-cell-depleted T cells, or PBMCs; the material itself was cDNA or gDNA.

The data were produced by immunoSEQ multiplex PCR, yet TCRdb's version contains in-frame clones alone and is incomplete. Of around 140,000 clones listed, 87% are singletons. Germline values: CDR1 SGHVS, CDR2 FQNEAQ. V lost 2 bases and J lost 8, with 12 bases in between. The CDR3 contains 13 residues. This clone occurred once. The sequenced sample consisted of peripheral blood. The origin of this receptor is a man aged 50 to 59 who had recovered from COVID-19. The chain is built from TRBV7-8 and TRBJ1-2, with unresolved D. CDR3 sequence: CASSLTEGRGYTF. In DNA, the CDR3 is TGTGCCAGCAGCTTAACAGAGGGCAGGGGCTACACCTTC. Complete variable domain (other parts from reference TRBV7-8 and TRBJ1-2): GAGVSQSPRYKVAKRGQDVALRCDPISGHVSLFWYQQALGQGPEFLTYFQNEAQLDKSGLPSDRFFAERPEGSVSTLKIQRTQQEDSAVYLCASSLTEGRGYTFGSGTRLTVV.